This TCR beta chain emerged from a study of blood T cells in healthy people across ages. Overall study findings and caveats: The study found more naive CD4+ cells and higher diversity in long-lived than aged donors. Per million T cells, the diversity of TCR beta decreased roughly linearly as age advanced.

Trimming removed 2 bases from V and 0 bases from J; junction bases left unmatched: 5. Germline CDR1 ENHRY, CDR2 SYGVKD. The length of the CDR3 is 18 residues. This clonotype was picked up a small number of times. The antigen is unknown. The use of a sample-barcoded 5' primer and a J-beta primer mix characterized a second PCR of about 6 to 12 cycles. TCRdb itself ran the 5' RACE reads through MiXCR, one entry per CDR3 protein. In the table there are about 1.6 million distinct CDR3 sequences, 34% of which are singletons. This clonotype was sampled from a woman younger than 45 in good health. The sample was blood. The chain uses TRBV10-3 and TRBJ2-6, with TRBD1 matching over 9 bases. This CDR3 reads CAISETGTGFSGANVLTF. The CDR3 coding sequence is TGTGCCATCAGTGAGACCGGGACAGGGTTCTCTGGGGCCAACGTCCTGACTTTC.